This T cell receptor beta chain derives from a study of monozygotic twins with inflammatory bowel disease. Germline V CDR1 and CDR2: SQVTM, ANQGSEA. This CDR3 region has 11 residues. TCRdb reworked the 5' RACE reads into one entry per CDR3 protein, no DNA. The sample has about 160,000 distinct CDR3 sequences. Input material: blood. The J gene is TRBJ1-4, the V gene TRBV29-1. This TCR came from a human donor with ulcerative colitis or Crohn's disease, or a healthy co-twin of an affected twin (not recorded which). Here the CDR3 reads CSVPHGEKLFF.